A single sample is the source of the 7 T cell receptor beta chains below, sequenced in a study of shared clonotypes between healthy human individuals. Generated by immunoSEQ multiplex PCR, the TCRdb table keeps only in-frame clones and is missing some. This table has about 2.4 million clones, more than 85% appearing once. The sequenced sample was naive CD4+ T cells from PBMCs. Subset of the sample: CD45RA+ positively selected. Every receptor here comes from a man between 18 and 35 years old in good health. Some clones in this sample may be carry-over from other donors' samples.

V usage is TRBV5-1 and J usage is TRBJ1-4; D uncertain. The length of the CDR3 is 14 residues. V gave up 1 base and J gave up 0 bases, with 4 bases separating them. In germline, CDR1 is SGHRS, CDR2 YFSETQ. CDR3 DNA sequence: TGCGCCAGCAGCTTGATGGCAACTAATGAAAAACTGTTTTTT. It yields the protein CASSLMATNEKLFF.

A single count supports this clone. This chain connects TRBV7-8 to TRBJ2-1; 7 bases align to TRBD2. This CDR3 is built from 16 residues. The germline V gene has CDR1 SGHVS and CDR2 FQNEAQ. V shed 6 bases, J shed 4 bases, and the junction held 12 bases outside the gene matches. The CDR3 reads CASSWGGSDLYNEQFF. The CDR3 nucleotides are TGTGCCAGCAGTTGGGGCGGGAGCGACCTATACAATGAGCAGTTCTTC.

This chain links TRBV7-3 with TRBJ2-3; 9 bases match TRBD2. CDR1 and CDR2 from the germline V gene are SGHTA and FQGTGA. After removal of 4 bases from V and 2 bases from J, the junction contained 7 bases not matched to a gene. CDR3 length: 16 amino acids. The CDR3 protein is CASSSPSGATTDTQYF. The CDR3 bases are TGTGCCAGCAGCTCCCCTAGCGGGGCGACCACAGATACGCAGTATTTT.

The V gene is TRBV5-1, the J gene TRBJ2-5; a weak D match, TRBD1 (7 bases). The V gene lost 0 bases and the J gene lost 3 bases, with 9 bases spanning the gap. This CDR3 has 14 residues. Germline-derived CDR1 and CDR2 are SGHRS and YFSETQ. The CDR3 spells CASSLARGEETQYF. CDR3 nucleotides: TGCGCCAGCAGCTTGGCCAGGGGGGAAGAGACCCAGTACTTC.

The chain links TRBV6-1 to TRBJ1-1, with a weak D call TRBD1 (6 bases). CDR3 length: 13 amino acids. Between the trimmed V and J ends, which lost 9 bases and 3 bases, there was a span of 14 bases. The germline V gene has CDR1 MNHNS and CDR2 SASEGT. The CDR3 coding sequence is TGTGCCAGTTTACTACAGGGAGACACTGAAGCTTTCTTT. Translated, it gives CASLLQGDTEAFF.

This chain uses TRBV2 with TRBJ1-5, with a possible D match to TRBD1 (5 bases). Trimming left V 5 bases short and J 3 bases short, with 8 bases between. This CDR3 has 13 residues. Germline values: CDR1 SNHLY, CDR2 FYNNEI. In DNA form, the CDR3 reads TGTGCCAGCAGTCGACAGCTCAATCAGCCCCAGCATTTT. This encodes CASSRQLNQPQHF.

The chain joins TRBV18 to TRBJ1-2; D is perhaps TRBD1 (5 bases). The CDR3 consists of 14 residues. Germline V gene sequence: CDR1 KGHSH, CDR2 LQKENI. The V gene lost 3 bases and the J gene lost 1 base, with 9 bases spanning the gap. The CDR3 sequence: CASSPSDSNYGYTF. As DNA, the CDR3 is TGTGCCAGCTCACCCTCAGACAGTAACTATGGCTACACCTTC.